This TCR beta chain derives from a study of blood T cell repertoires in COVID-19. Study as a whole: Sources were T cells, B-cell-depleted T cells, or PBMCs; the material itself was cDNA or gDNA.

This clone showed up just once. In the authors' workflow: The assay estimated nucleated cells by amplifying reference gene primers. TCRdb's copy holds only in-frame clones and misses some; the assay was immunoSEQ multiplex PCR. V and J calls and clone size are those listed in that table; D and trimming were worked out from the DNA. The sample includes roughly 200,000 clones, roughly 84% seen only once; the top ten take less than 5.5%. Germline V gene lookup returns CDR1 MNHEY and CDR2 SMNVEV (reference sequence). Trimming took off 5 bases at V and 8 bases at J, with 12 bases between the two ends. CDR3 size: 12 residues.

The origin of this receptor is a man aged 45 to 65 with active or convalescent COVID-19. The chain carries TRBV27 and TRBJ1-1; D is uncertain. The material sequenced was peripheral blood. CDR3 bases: TGTGCCAGCAGTGCCCGGGAAGGCGAAGCTTTCTTT. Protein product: CASSAREGEAFF.